This TCR beta chain came from a study of response to subunit inactivated influenza vaccine. TCRdb re-derived calls from the RT-PCR reads in MiXCR, one entry per CDR3 protein. The profile covers hundreds of thousands of distinct CDR3 sequences, with approximately 15% appearing a single time and approximately 6.5% taken by the ten largest. The CDR3 contains 15 residues. V was shortened by 0 bases and J by 3 bases, with 10 bases between the two germline ends. The germline gives CDR1 KGHDR, CDR2 SFDVKD. Source: PBMCs from blood, taken roughly 2 weeks before vaccination. The TCR was taken from a man between 45 and 60 years old who received an inactivated influenza vaccine. The chain links TRBV24-1 to TRBJ2-5, with D tentatively TRBD1 or TRBD2 (5 bases each). In DNA form, the CDR3 reads TGTGCCACCAGTGATTTGCAAGGGACCGAAGAGACCCAGTACTTC. This encodes CATSDLQGTEETQYF.